This T cell receptor (beta chain) was observed in a study of CDR3 diversity in severe acne (dated by TCRdb to about 2019). The receptor library was made with PCR. Sequencing was carried out with an Illumina HiSeq 2000. In-frame beta chains were kept once TCRdb had trimmed the public reads at Q25 with fastp and called clones with MiXCR. Rows are combined by CDR3 protein, so each entry shows the most common genes and DNA. The table for this sample lists approximately 97,000 distinct CDR3 sequences; around 56% of them were counted only once. 12% of the sample is taken by the ten largest. There are many counts of this clonotype. The specificity of this receptor is unknown. Nothing much larger sits one base from this clone, and base qualities are not available. The CDR3 numbers 19 residues from cysteine through phenylalanine. The entry retains the CDR3 DNA only, 57 bases that are in frame from base 1. Trimming accounts for 0 bases at V and 1 base at J, while the number of junction bases matched to no gene is 10. Per the germline V gene (reference sequence), DFQATT is the CDR1 and SNEGSKA is the CDR2.

The V and J genes are TRBV20-1 and TRBJ2-6, with 9 central nucleotides matching TRBD1. The receptor was derived from a male donor with acne. Material for sequencing was blood. The CDR3 corresponds to CSARDPPGQGNSGANVLTF. The DNA sequence reads TGCAGTGCTAGAGATCCGCCGGGACAGGGTAATTCTGGGGCCAACGTCCTGACTTTC.